This TCR beta chain derives from a study of blood T cell repertoires in COVID-19. The CDR3 covers 14 residues. Unmatched junction bases numbered 3, after V lost 6 bases and J lost 7 bases. CDR1 is MNHEY and CDR2 is SVGAGI in the germline V gene. Source study methods: The authors estimated nucleated cell counts from reference gene primer amplification. Libraries were prepared by immunoSEQ multiplex PCR; TCRdb keeps only in-frame clonotypes and omits some of them. Clone size and the V and J calls come from that table; the DNA yielded D and trimming. The sample carries tens of thousands of clones, roughly 78% recorded once.

The TCR sequence derives from a woman at least 80 years old with acute or convalescent COVID-19. The V and J genes are TRBV6-5 and TRBJ2-2; 12 bases agree with TRBD2. The material sequenced was peripheral blood. CDR3 sequence reads: CASSLAGGFGELFF. DNA for the CDR3: TGTGCCAGCAGCCTAGCGGGAGGGTTCGGGGAGCTGTTTTTT.